The following is a T cell receptor beta chain sequence with its context. This sample stems from a study of blood T cell repertoires in COVID-19. Study-wide background: Samples representing acute and convalescent COVID-19 were sourced from the United States, Italy and Spain. Sources were T cells, B-cell-depleted T cells, or PBMCs; the material itself was cDNA or gDNA.

This CDR3 region has 18 residues. V shed 1 base, J shed 4 bases, and the junction held 15 bases outside the gene matches. Germline values: CDR1 LGHNA, CDR2 YSLEER. In the original workflow: Quantification of nucleated cells was approximated via reference gene primer amplification. Sequenced by immunoSEQ multiplex PCR; TCRdb stores in-frame clones only, minus some. Clone size and the V and J calls come from that table; the DNA yielded D and trimming. The table records 200,000 to 300,000 clones, approximately 82% of them present only once. This chain links TRBV4-3 with TRBJ1-1; 7 bases fit TRBD1. Sequencing input: peripheral blood. The TCR originated in a man between 40 and 49 years old who had recovered from COVID-19. The CDR3 sequence is CASSQGDPGTASTTEAFF. As DNA, the CDR3 is TGCGCCAGCAGCCAAGGGGACCCCGGGACAGCCTCAACCACTGAAGCTTTCTTT.